This T cell receptor (beta chain) was documented in a study of regulatory T cells in long-lasting Graves disease (dated by TCRdb to 2020 to 2022). A note on the overall study: In the newly diagnosed Graves' disease group, patients had been taking antithyroid drugs for less than 3 months. The study was registered as a clinical trial and conducted in China. TCR sequencing covered roughly 13 persistent and roughly 20 newly diagnosed Graves' disease patients, some 33 samples in total. Peripheral blood TCR sequencing and RNA sequencing compared persistent Graves' disease patients with newly diagnosed Graves' disease patients.

Study-wide findings and limitations: As a limitation, the authors acknowledged that the small sample size may reduce accuracy. Sequencing and analysis were restricted to the TCR beta chain. Because the primary lesion, thyroid tissue, could not be accessed, the study looked at peripheral blood alone. Patients with persistent disease shared more public clonotypes (around 2,700) than newly diagnosed patients did (approximately 990). Compared with newly diagnosed patients, persistent Graves' disease patients had lower TCR Shannon entropy and fewer highly expanded clones, which suggests clonal expansion.

This clonotype was detected only a few times. It has no known antigen specificity. No base quality information exists; no much larger clone differs at one position. The time point label for this specimen denotes: newly diagnosed GD, antithyroid drugs for less than 3 months. RNA was extracted from PBMCs in TRIzol for both TCR sequencing and RNA sequencing. Graves' disease was diagnosed according to American Thyroid Association guidelines. The patients came from an endocrinology department in Xi'an, China. Each patient gave 7 to 9.5 milliliters of peripheral blood, collected in an EDTA anticoagulant tube. Ficoll Paque Plus density gradient separation was used to isolate PBMCs, and no further T cell sorting was done. An Agilent 2100 Bioanalyzer and agarose gel were used to assess RNA quality, and a NanoDrop 2000 was used to measure RNA concentration. Library generation was performed with multiplex PCR. The sample was run on an Illumina HiSeq 4000. To build TCR beta libraries, CDR3 regions were amplified by Arm-PCR using iRepertoire HTBI primers. Before sequencing, the PCR products went through gel purification. The original methods were these. A total of 60 to 80 TRBV and some 15 TRBJ segments were identified across samples and were used for gene usage analysis of CDR3 amino acid clonotypes. COPE and FqMerger were used to merge filtered high-quality paired reads into contigs. BLAST was used to align contigs to IMGT TRBV, TRBD and TRBJ reference genes, and CDR3 was defined according to IMGT. Any clonotype with a frequency above 0.1% was counted as a highly expanded clone. Shannon entropy was used to measure repertoire diversity, and the Gini coefficient was used to measure V-J evenness. Clonotypes shared by more than one individual were considered public. In-frame beta chains were kept once TCRdb had trimmed the public reads at Q25 with fastp and called clones with MiXCR. Rows are unified per CDR3 protein, each entry keeping the most common DNA and genes. TCRdb's processing, not the authors', yielded these V and J calls. This sample lists roughly 410,000 distinct CDR3 sequences; over 12% were detected once. The ten largest clones add up to about 7.6% of the sample.

A further study also used this sample, focusing on T cells in Graves' hyperthyroidism and ophthalmopathy. The second paper states: Graves' hyperthyroidism was defined as stable when no progression to ophthalmopathy occurred over 18 months of follow-up. The hyperthyroidism patients were between 18 and 65 years old and newly diagnosed, with a disease duration of less than 2 months. The study excluded patients with uncontrolled infections, other autoimmune diseases, pregnancy or lactation. Diagnoses were based on clinical symptoms, serum thyroxine and TRAb, thyroid ultrasound and orbital computed tomography. The TCR CDR3 was subjected to a first round of RT-PCR using the HTBI primer set and the Qiagen OneStep RT-PCR kit. Most expanded thyroid clonotypes (frequency above 0.001) were also detected in blood, a finding suggesting that blood repertoires may reflect thyroid immune responses. In cross-validation, a model built on a 13 V-J signature told ophthalmopathy apart from stable hyperthyroidism with 85% to 90% sensitivity and around 84% specificity, and in testing the same model reached 80%/75%. In validation, the model predicted progression to ophthalmopathy with just under 71% sensitivity and about 73% specificity, a median of about 6.7 months before onset. A discovery cohort of roughly 100 patients, 43 with Graves' ophthalmopathy and 57 with stable Graves' hyperthyroidism, was used to find distinguishing TCR V-J signatures. Prospective prediction of ophthalmopathy was tested in an independent validation cohort of under 20 hyperthyroidism patients and some 17 patients who later progressed to ophthalmopathy. For training and testing, the 80 to 100 patients in the discovery cohort were randomly divided in a 7:3 ratio. In over five Graves' hyperthyroidism patients, the study also compared T-cell repertoires from thyroid tissue with T-cell repertoires from blood. Following sampling, methimazole starting at 30 mg daily was given to hyperthyroidism patients, and high-dose intravenous methylprednisolone was given to ophthalmopathy patients. Libraries were constructed in a second round of multiplex PCR, after which size selection and purification were carried out. Sequencing of the libraries was done on an Illumina HiSeq2000 using paired-end 100 bp reads. SOAPnuke was used to process the raw data, with reads discarded if the reads contained adapters or uncalled bases, had a mean Phred below 15, or lacked an exact constant-primer or identifier match. High-quality paired reads were merged using COPE v1.2.5, and each unique nucleotide sequence was defined as a clonotype. MiTCR v1.1 was used to align the clonotypes against IMGT TRBV, TRBD and TRBJ reference segments. Only V-J combinations with frequency above 0.0001, covering 99% to 99.2% of repertoires, were analysed. A TCS score was defined as the ratio of F50 (clonal expansion) to E x V (chaos), with BLOSUM62-based TCRdist applied between CDR3 peptides within each V-J. Welch's t-statistics and random forest reduced 500 to 650 V-J features to 13, which were used in a naive Bayes classifier (R e1071). No statistical method was used to fix the sample size in advance, and group allocation was not hidden from the investigators. The paper reports TCR Vbeta CDR3 sequencing of roughly 140 peripheral blood samples: under 45 ophthalmopathy, roughly 80 hyperthyroidism and roughly 17 progressor patients.

The TCR originated in a woman aged 40-49 years with Graves disease. Donor details come from another sample of the same person, matched by shared clones. Sequenced material: peripheral blood mononuclear cells (PBMCs), taken at new diagnosis, from a patient treated with antithyroid drugs.

Here the CDR3 is given as CASSRQGDIGELFF. The nucleotide sequence is given as TGTGCCAGCAGCCGGCAGGGCGATATCGGGGAGCTGTTTTTT. The chain is assembled from TRBV7-9 and TRBJ2-2, with a weak D call of TRBD1 (5 bases match). V and J lose 5 bases and 7 bases, and a span of 14 bases separates them. The CDR3 goes from the cysteine to the phenylalanine over 14 residues. Only CDR3 DNA remains: 42 bases, in frame from the first base. CDR1 and CDR2 (SEHNR, FQNEAQ) derive from the germline V gene (reference sequence).